Each of the 27 T cell receptor beta chains below was sequenced from the same sample in a study of long-term antiretroviral therapy in people with HIV. Samples were assayed with immunoSEQ v3.0 at survey level. TCRdb's table, derived via immunoSEQ multiplex PCR, lists solely in-frame clones and lacks some. The data contain approximately 30,000 clones, 97% of them seen just once; the ten biggest clones take up 1.5% to 2%. The sample was unsorted PBMCs, taken 7.6 years after starting antiretroviral therapy. These receptors were obtained from a man younger than 40 with HIV.

In DNA, the CDR3 is TGTGCCAGCAGCTTAGGCAGCTATGGCTACACCTTC. It encodes CASSLGSYGYTF. The chain is built from TRBV7-9 and TRBJ1-2, with no clear D. The CDR3 is 12 residues long. In germline, CDR1 is SEHNR, CDR2 FQNEAQ (reference sequence). Trimming shortened V by 1 base and J by 4 bases, and 4 bases separated the two germline ends. Together with reference TRBV7-9 and TRBJ1-2, the CDR3 gives the full variable domain: DTGVSQNPRHKITKRGQNVTFRCDPISEHNRLYWYRQTLGQGPEFLTYFQNEAQLEKSRLLSDRFSAERPKGSFSTLEIQRTEQGDSAMYLCASSLGSYGYTFGSGTRLTVV.

The chain combines TRBV6-6 with TRBJ1-5; TRBD1 matches 8 bases. Germline-derived CDR1 and CDR2 are MNHNY and SVGAGI (reference sequence). The CDR3 has 14 amino acids. After removal of 5 bases from V and 3 bases from J, the junction contained 3 bases not matched to a gene. DNA of the CDR3: TGTGCCAGCAGTAGGACAGGGAACAATCAGCCCCAGCATTTT. Protein sequence: CASSRTGNNQPQHF.

The chain links TRBV2 to TRBJ1-5; D might be TRBD1 (5 bases). The CDR3 totals 13 residues. Germline-derived CDR1 and CDR2 are SNHLY and FYNNEI. Deletions cut 3 bases from V and 6 bases from J, with 9 bases between. CDR3 nucleotide sequence: TGTGCCAGCAGTGAGGACACATCTCAGCCCCAGCATTTT. This gives the protein CASSEDTSQPQHF.

This clone turned up a few times. The chain joins TRBV19 to TRBJ2-1, with TRBD2 matching 8 bases. In germline, CDR1 is LNHDA, CDR2 SQIVND (reference sequence). There are 16 residues in the CDR3. Germline trimming cut 4 bases from V and 1 base from J; bases unmatched to any gene: 6. The CDR3 here is CASSKATSGSYNEQFF. The CDR3 DNA follows: TGTGCCAGTAGTAAGGCAACTAGCGGTTCCTACAATGAGCAGTTCTTC.

This chain links TRBV4-1 with TRBJ1-2; D not certain. Germline V gene lookup returns CDR1 MGHRA and CDR2 YSYEKL. The CDR3 is 15 residues long. V lost 4 bases, J lost 8 bases, and 20 bases lay in between. CDR3 sequence reads: CASSPNLPISTGYTF. CDR3 bases: TGCGCCAGCAGCCCCAACCTTCCGATAAGTACGGGCTACACCTTC.

The V call is TRBV14, the J call TRBJ2-2, with TRBD1 matching 8 bases. The CDR3 sequence is 16 residues long. Germline-derived CDR1 and CDR2 are SGHDN and FVKESK. Germline trimming cut 5 bases from V and 3 bases from J; bases unmatched to any gene: 8. The CDR3 DNA follows: TGTGCCAGCAGCTTCGGACAGGGAAGACACACCGGGGAGCTGTTTTTT. It is translated as CASSFGQGRHTGELFF. The whole variable domain, remainder taken from reference TRBV14 and TRBJ2-2, is EAGVTQFPSHSVIEKGQTVTLRCDPISGHDNLYWYRRVMGKEIKFLLHFVKESKQDESGMPNNRFLAERTGGTYSTLKVQPAELEDSGVYFCASSFGQGRHTGELFFGEGSRLTVL.

The CDR3 nucleotides read TGTGCCAGCAGCGCGTCTTGGACGCGAGAGACCCAGTACTTC. It translates to CASSASWTRETQYF. V gene TRBV6-1 combines with J gene TRBJ2-5, with unresolved D. CDR1 and CDR2 (germline): MNHNS, SASEGT. V was clipped by 6 bases and J by 4 bases, with 15 bases between them. CDR3 size: 14 residues.

The V gene is TRBV29-1, the J gene TRBJ1-1; a possible D gene is TRBD1 (6 bases). V shed 2 bases and J shed 5 bases, with 12 bases lying between them. The CDR3 is made up of 13 amino acids. Looked up from germline, CDR1 is SQVTM and CDR2 is ANQGSEA. The CDR3 loop reads CSVESQGGTEAFF. The CDR3 DNA follows: TGCAGCGTTGAATCACAGGGAGGTACTGAAGCTTTCTTT.

This chain uses TRBV19 with TRBJ2-7, with D maybe TRBD1 (8 bases). Germline lookup yields CDR1 LNHDA and CDR2 SQIVND (reference sequence). The CDR3 consists of 14 residues. V dropped 5 bases and J dropped 3 bases, with 14 bases sitting between them. CDR3 nucleotide sequence: TGTGCCAGTAGTCCAAACAGGGGGGGCTACGAGCAGTACTTC. Its protein is CASSPNRGGYEQYF. Supplemented by reference TRBV19 and TRBJ2-7, the full variable domain reads DGGITQSPKYLFRKEGQNVTLSCEQNLNHDAMYWYRQDPGQGLRLIYYSQIVNDFQKGDIAEGYSVSREKKESFPLTVTSAQKNPTAFYLCASSPNRGGYEQYFGPGTRLTVT.

The rearrangement joins TRBV7-9 to TRBJ2-7, with D unresolved. Germline assignment: CDR1 SEHNR and CDR2 FQNEAQ (reference sequence). V gave up 6 bases and J gave up 2 bases, with 17 bases separating them. This CDR3 contains 15 residues. The CDR3 DNA follows: TGTGCCAGCAGAACAGTGAAATCGGAGACCTACGAGCAGTACTTC. It yields the protein CASRTVKSETYEQYF.

The J gene is TRBJ1-4, the V gene TRBV4-3, with a weak D call TRBD1 (5 bases). The CDR3 runs to 13 residues. V was clipped by 0 bases and J by 10 bases, with 9 bases between them. Germline assignment: CDR1 LGHNA and CDR2 YSLEER. In DNA, the CDR3 is TGCGCCAGCAGCCAAGACCCCCAGGGAAAACTGTTTTTT. Amino acid sequence: CASSQDPQGKLFF.

The gene calls are TRBV2 and TRBJ2-7, with D tentatively TRBD1 (6 bases). Germline values: CDR1 SNHLY, CDR2 FYNNEI. The CDR3 consists of 15 residues. V lost 7 bases to trimming and J lost 0 bases, with 16 bases between them. CDR3 DNA sequence: TGTGCCAGCACTAAGACAGGCCAGGGCTCCTACGAGCAGTACTTC. Protein sequence: CASTKTGQGSYEQYF.

V usage is TRBV2 and J usage is TRBJ1-2; D gene uncertain. The CDR3 extends over 13 amino acids. Trimming removed 3 bases from V and 1 base from J, with 6 bases in between. Germline CDR1 SNHLY, CDR2 FYNNEI. CDR3 DNA sequence: TGTGCCAGCAGTGATAACAATAACTATGGCTACACCTTC. It codes for CASSDNNNYGYTF.

The chain links TRBV7-9 to TRBJ2-7; perhaps D is TRBD1 or TRBD2 (5 bases each). CDR1 is SEHNR and CDR2 is FQNEAQ in the germline V gene (reference sequence). The CDR3 has 12 amino acids. V dropped 4 bases and J dropped 2 bases, with 6 bases sitting between them. The DNA for the CDR3 is TGTGCCAGCAGCTGGGACGCCTACGAGCAGTACTTC. Translated, it gives CASSWDAYEQYF.

The chain couples TRBV6-6 to TRBJ2-1; a weak D match, TRBD1 (5 bases). Germline-derived CDR1 and CDR2 are MNHNY and SVGAGI (reference sequence). Deletions cut 5 bases from V and 12 bases from J, with 17 bases between. This CDR3 contains 13 residues. The CDR3 protein is CASSRTQGLSQFF. CDR3 in DNA: TGTGCCAGCAGTAGGACACAAGGCCTATCGCAGTTCTTC.

CDR3 region: CASKDRGFRLAFF. DNA of the CDR3: TGTGCCAGCAAGGACAGGGGTTTTCGTTTGGCTTTCTTT. The chain uses TRBV6-5 and TRBJ1-1, with 9 nucleotides matching TRBD1. Per the germline V gene, CDR1 is MNHEY and CDR2 is SVGAGI. The CDR3 has 13 residues. The V and J ends lost 7 bases and 11 bases, in that order; junction bases with no gene match: 11.

J is TRBJ2-2 and V is TRBV5-1; 8 nucleotides align to TRBD1. With V trimmed by 4 bases and J by 0 bases, 5 bases remained unmatched. The CDR3 is 16 amino acids. CDR1 and CDR2 (germline): SGHRS, YFSETQ. In nucleotides, the CDR3 is TGCGCCAGCAGCCCATCACAGGGGGCGAACACCGGGGAGCTGTTTTTT. Its protein is CASSPSQGANTGELFF.

This clone was seen more than once but under ten times. The V call is TRBV10-3, the J call TRBJ1-5; D is uncertain. Trimming left V 5 bases short and J 0 bases short, with 2 bases between. The CDR3 contains 12 residues. Germline values: CDR1 ENHRY, CDR2 SYGVKD. The CDR3 DNA reads as TGTGCCATCAGTCATAGCAATCAGCCCCAGCATTTT. This encodes CAISHSNQPQHF.

The chain uses TRBV29-1 and TRBJ1-2; D unresolved. The CDR3 consists of 12 residues. V lost 1 base to trimming and J lost 5 bases, with 8 bases between them. Germline CDR1 reads SQVTM; CDR2 reads ANQGSEA. CDR3 DNA sequence: TGCAGCGTTGAAGGACCGGGTTATGGCTACACCTTC. It specifies CSVEGPGYGYTF.

V usage is TRBV11-2 and J usage is TRBJ2-5; 7 nucleotides line up with TRBD1. Germline CDR1 and CDR2: SGHAT and FQNNGV. There are 16 residues in the CDR3. The ends lost 2 bases at V and 0 bases at J; junction bases unmatched: 6. Here the CDR3 DNA reads TGTGCCAGCAGCTTATTGGGACAGAGGGACCAAGAGACCCAGTACTTC. It yields the protein CASSLLGQRDQETQYF. Full variable domain (missing parts from reference TRBV11-2 and TRBJ2-5): EAGVAQSPRYKIIEKRQSVAFWCNPISGHATLYWYQQILGQGPKLLIQFQNNGVVDDSQLPKDRFSAERLKGVDSTLKIQPAKLEDSAVYLCASSLLGQRDQETQYFGPGTRLLVL.

The chain's CDR3 is CASSPRQFTGDEQYF. Here the CDR3 DNA reads TGTGCCAGCTCACCCCGACAGTTTACTGGCGACGAGCAGTACTTC. The rearrangement uses TRBV18 and TRBJ2-7, with D maybe TRBD1 (5 bases). Germline V gene sequence: CDR1 KGHSH, CDR2 LQKENI. The CDR3 contains 15 residues. Deletions cut 3 bases from V and 5 bases from J, with 17 bases between.

This chain connects TRBV5-1 to TRBJ2-7, with D tentatively TRBD2 (5 bases). The CDR3 runs to 13 residues. Germline V gives CDR1 SGHRS, CDR2 YFSETQ. Trimming took off 2 bases at V and 3 bases at J, with 9 bases between the two ends. The CDR3 sequence: CASSFSGVYEQYF. CDR3 nucleotides: TGCGCCAGCAGCTTTTCCGGGGTCTACGAGCAGTACTTC.

The V gene is TRBV6-1, the J gene TRBJ2-2; D not certain. The CDR3 length is 13 residues. Germline V gene data show CDR1 as MNHNS and CDR2 as SASEGT. The V end was cut by 8 bases, the J end by 13 bases, with 20 bases between. The CDR3 is CASGSRTVQVLFF. CDR3 sequence (DNA): TGTGCCAGCGGCTCACGGACCGTTCAGGTGCTGTTTTTT.

The chain uses TRBV30 and TRBJ2-5; D may be TRBD2 (5 bases). Germline V lookup: CDR1 GTSNPN, CDR2 SVGIG (reference sequence). Trimming left V 4 bases short and J 2 bases short, with 8 bases between. The CDR3 covers 12 residues. The CDR3: CAWTRAQETQYF. CDR3 in DNA: TGTGCCTGGACGCGGGCTCAAGAGACCCAGTACTTC.

This chain connects TRBV18 to TRBJ2-3; D is undetermined. Germline CDR1 reads KGHSH; CDR2 reads LQKENI. This CDR3 has 12 residues. V was shortened by 3 bases and J by 2 bases, with 3 bases between the two germline ends. The CDR3 here is CASSPYTDTQYF. The CDR3 DNA sequence: TGTGCCAGCTCACCTTACACAGATACGCAGTATTTT.

The rearrangement links TRBV14 to TRBJ2-2; D unclear. Trimming removed 1 base from V and 7 bases from J, with 7 bases in between. CDR3 length equals 13 residues. Germline V CDR1 and CDR2: SGHDN, FVKESK. The CDR3: CASSQVSGGELFF. CDR3 nucleotide sequence: TGTGCCAGCAGCCAAGTTTCTGGCGGGGAGCTGTTTTTT.

This chain connects TRBV6-1 to TRBJ2-1, with 8 nucleotides matching TRBD1. V shed 3 bases and J 2 bases; nucleotides not matched to a gene: 9. The CDR3 sequence is 17 residues long. The germline gives CDR1 MNHNS, CDR2 SASEGT. CDR3 residues: CASSEFLDRETYNEQFF. The CDR3 DNA reads as TGTGCCAGCAGTGAGTTTTTGGACAGGGAAACCTACAATGAGCAGTTCTTC.